This T cell receptor (beta chain) was sequenced during a study of fetal regulatory T cell absence and autoimmunity. The V gene's germline CDR1 is MNHEY and CDR2 SMNVEV (reference sequence). This CDR3 has 12 amino acids. Trimming removed 2 bases from V and 11 bases from J, with 11 bases in between. TCRdb keeps only in-frame clones here, not all; method: immunoSEQ multiplex PCR. The sample has about 95,000 clones; 60% to 80% are singletons. This sequence originates from a male donor with IPEX syndrome. V and J are TRBV27 and TRBJ2-3; TRBD2 might be the D (5 bases). The sequenced material came from pancreas tissue. The CDR3 DNA reads TGTGCCAGCAGTTTAGCCGGTCGGGGGCAGTATTTT. It yields the protein CASSLAGRGQYF.